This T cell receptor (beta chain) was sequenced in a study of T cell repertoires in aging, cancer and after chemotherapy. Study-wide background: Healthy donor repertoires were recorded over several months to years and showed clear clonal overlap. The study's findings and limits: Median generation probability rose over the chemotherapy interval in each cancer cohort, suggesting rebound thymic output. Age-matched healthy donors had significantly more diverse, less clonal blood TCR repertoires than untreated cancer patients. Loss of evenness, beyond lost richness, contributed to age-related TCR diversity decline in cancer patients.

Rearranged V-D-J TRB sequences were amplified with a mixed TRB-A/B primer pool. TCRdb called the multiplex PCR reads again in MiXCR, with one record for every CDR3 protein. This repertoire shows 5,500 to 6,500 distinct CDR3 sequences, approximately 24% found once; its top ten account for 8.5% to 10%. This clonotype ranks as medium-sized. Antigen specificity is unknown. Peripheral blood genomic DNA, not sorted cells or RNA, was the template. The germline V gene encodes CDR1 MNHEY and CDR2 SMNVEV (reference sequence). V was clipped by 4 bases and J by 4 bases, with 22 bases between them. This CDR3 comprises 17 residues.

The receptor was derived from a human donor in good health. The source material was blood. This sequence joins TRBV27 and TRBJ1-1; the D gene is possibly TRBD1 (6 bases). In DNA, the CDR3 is TGTGCCAGCAGTTCGAGGACAGAGACGTTTGGCGGCACTGAAGCTTTCTTT. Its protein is CASSSRTETFGGTEAFF.